This passage covers 27 T cell receptor beta chains from one sample sequenced in a study of shared clonotypes between healthy human individuals. Only in-frame clones appear in the TCRdb table, and some are missing; sequencing was by immunoSEQ multiplex PCR. The table has around 2.5 million clones, under 95% seen once. Source material: naive CD4+ T cells from PBMCs. Subset defined: CD45RA+ positively selected. The receptors shown here come from a man between 18 and 29 years old in good health. Some clones in this sample may be carry-over from other donors' samples.

The chain recombines TRBV11-2 with TRBJ1-3, with D possibly being TRBD1 (6 bases). The germline V and J ends were trimmed by 4 bases and 0 bases, with 10 bases remaining between them. This CDR3 is 15 amino acids long. Germline CDR1 reads SGHAT; CDR2 reads FQNNGV. Here the CDR3 reads CASSSDSHSGNTIYF. The CDR3 DNA reads TGTGCCAGCAGCTCGGACAGCCACTCTGGAAACACCATATATTTT.

The chain employs TRBV5-4 and TRBJ2-1; TRBD2 aligns across 7 bases. Germline assignment: CDR1 SGHNT and CDR2 YYREEE (reference sequence). The CDR3 totals 16 residues. Trimming at V came to 6 bases and at J to 3 bases, leaving 12 bases not matched to a gene. CDR3 in amino acids: CASTNGAGDIYNEQFF. CDR3 nucleotides: TGTGCCAGCACCAACGGGGCGGGAGATATCTACAATGAGCAGTTCTTC.

This clone was seen just once. The CDR3 nucleotides are TGTGCCTGGAGTGCCCAGGTGAACACCGGGGAGCTGTTTTTT. As protein: CAWSAQVNTGELFF. The chain carries TRBV30 and TRBJ2-2; D gene uncertain. The germline V and J ends were trimmed by 1 base and 1 base, with 7 bases remaining between them. Germline lookup yields CDR1 GTSNPN and CDR2 SVGIG (reference sequence). The CDR3 consists of 14 residues.

About this clone itself: Other DNA variants within this sample encode the same CDR3. The chain carries TRBV7-2 and TRBJ2-5, with D unresolved. V was clipped by 1 base and J by 4 bases, with 4 bases between them. CDR1 and CDR2 (germline): SGHTA, FQGNSA. CDR3 size: 12 residues. Here the CDR3 reads CASSLVRETQYF. In DNA, the CDR3 is TGTGCCAGCAGCTTAGTCAGAGAGACCCAGTACTTC. Looking up the rest from reference TRBV7-2 and TRBJ2-5 gives the full variable domain: GAGVSQSPSNKVTEKGKDVELRCDPISGHTALYWYRQSLGQGLEFLIYFQGNSAPDKSGLPSDRFSAERTGGSVSTLTIQRTQQEDSAVYLCASSLVRETQYFGPGTRLLVL.

The CDR3 protein is CASSLQRNNEQFF. CDR3 DNA sequence: TGTGCCAGCAGCTTACAGAGAAACAATGAGCAGTTCTTC. The rearrangement uses TRBV11-3 and TRBJ2-1; D is ambiguous. The CDR3 runs to 13 residues. The V end was cut by 2 bases, the J end by 5 bases, with 7 bases between. Looked up from germline, CDR1 is SGHNT and CDR2 is YENEEA.

Regarding this clone: At one end the junction does not follow the germline gene, possibly because of a read error. V usage is TRBV27 and J usage is TRBJ2-3; 14 bases fit TRBD2. The CDR3 covers 17 residues. The germline V gene encodes CDR1 MNHEY and CDR2 SMNVEV (reference sequence). This CDR3 reads CASSISGTSGSRGTQYF. CDR3 DNA sequence: TGTGCCAGCAGTATATCCGGGACTAGCGGGAGTCGGGGTACGCAGTATTTT.

This clone was seen a handful of times. This chain connects TRBV30 to TRBJ1-1; D uncertain. The V and J ends lost 1 base and 4 bases respectively, with 16 bases between them. Germline assignment: CDR1 GTSNPN and CDR2 SVGIG (reference sequence). CDR3 size: 15 residues. As DNA, the CDR3 is TGTGCCTGGAGTGGGGGTGAAGGGTGGGTCACTGAAGCTTTCTTT. Translated, it gives CAWSGGEGWVTEAFF.

V gene TRBV20-1 combines with J gene TRBJ1-1, with unresolved D. CDR3 length equals 8 residues. The ends were cut back, 6 bases at V and 6 bases at J, with 2 bases in the middle. CDR1 and CDR2 (germline): DFQATT, SNEGSKA (reference sequence). In nucleotides, the CDR3 is TGCAGTGCCTCTGAAGCTTTCTTT. The encoded protein is CSASEAFF.

This chain joins TRBV13 and TRBJ2-5, with D possibly being TRBD2 (6 bases). CDR1 is PRHDT, CDR2 FYEKMQ, per germline (reference sequence). CDR3 size: 15 residues. V lost 1 base, J lost 4 bases, and 13 bases lay in between. DNA of the CDR3: TGTGCCAGCAGCTTAGCCCCCGGAGGGATAGAGACCCAGTACTTC. Amino acid sequence: CASSLAPGGIETQYF. Full variable domain (missing parts from reference TRBV13 and TRBJ2-5): AAGVIQSPRHLIKEKRETATLKCYPIPRHDTVYWYQQGPGQDPQFLISFYEKMQSDKGSIPDRFSAQQFSDYHSELNMSSLELGDSALYFCASSLAPGGIETQYFGPGTRLLVL.

V is TRBV7-2 and J is TRBJ2-5; 9 nucleotides align to TRBD1. Looked up from germline, CDR1 is SGHTA and CDR2 is FQGNSA. The CDR3 loop spans 15 amino acids. J lost 5 bases, V lost 1 base, and 5 bases had no gene match. The CDR3 DNA follows: TGTGCCAGCAGCTTAGTAGGACAGGGGTTGGAGACCCAGTACTTC. This sequence encodes CASSLVGQGLETQYF.

The V and J genes are TRBV6-5 and TRBJ1-2; D might be TRBD1 (5 bases). V gave up 6 bases and J gave up 4 bases, with 18 bases separating them. CDR1 is MNHEY, CDR2 SVGAGI, per germline. The CDR3 extends over 15 amino acids. CDR3 nucleotides: TGTGCCAGCAGCCTTGGGGGGGGAGTACGCTATGGCTACACCTTC. Its translation: CASSLGGGVRYGYTF.

The rearrangement uses TRBV6-1 and TRBJ1-1, with TRBD1 matching over 9 bases. After removal of 8 bases from V and 4 bases from J, the junction contained 2 bases not matched to a gene. Germline V gene sequence: CDR1 MNHNS, CDR2 SASEGT. The CDR3 sequence is 12 residues long. The CDR3 loop is CASGTGRTEAFF. The CDR3 DNA reads TGTGCCAGCGGGACAGGGCGCACTGAAGCTTTCTTT.

DNA for the CDR3: TGCGCCAGCAGATCCGGACAACCTACTAGCACAGATACGCAGTATTTT. Translation: CASRSGQPTSTDTQYF. The rearrangement links TRBV5-1 to TRBJ2-3; D is perhaps TRBD1 (5 bases). From germline, CDR1 is SGHRS and CDR2 YFSETQ. This CDR3 spans 16 amino acids. Trimming took 5 bases from V and 0 from J, leaving 16 bases between them.

On this clone itself: Other DNA sequences in this sample translate to the same CDR3. The chain joins TRBV29-1 to TRBJ1-1; D may be TRBD1 (5 bases). Germline V gene lookup returns CDR1 SQVTM and CDR2 ANQGSEA. CDR3 length: 14 residues. Trimming stripped 0 bases from V and 1 base from J, with 9 bases between. CDR3 region: CSVEEAGRNTEAFF. DNA for the CDR3: TGCAGCGTTGAAGAGGCGGGGCGGAACACTGAAGCTTTCTTT. The full variable domain, with the rest looked up from reference TRBV29-1 and TRBJ1-1, is SAVISQKPSRDICQRGTSLTIQCQVDSQVTMMFWYRQQPGQSLTLIATANQGSEATYESGFVIDKFPISRPNLTFSTLTVSNMSPEDSSIYLCSVEEAGRNTEAFFGQGTRLTVV.

This chain connects TRBV5-1 to TRBJ1-5, with 11 bases identical to TRBD1. The CDR3 contains 15 residues. Germline CDR1 SGHRS, CDR2 YFSETQ. Trimming removed 0 bases from V and 7 bases from J; junction bases left unmatched: 3. CDR3 sequence (DNA): TGCGCCAGCAGCTTGGGGACAGGGGGCCCACAGCCCCAGCATTTT. The encoded protein is CASSLGTGGPQPQHF.

The rearrangement uses TRBV6-5 and TRBJ2-3; D may be TRBD1 or TRBD2 (5 bases each). The length of the CDR3 is 15 residues. Germline values: CDR1 MNHEY, CDR2 SVGAGI. Trimming shortened V by 0 bases and J by 11 bases, and 18 bases separated the two germline ends. The CDR3 loop is CASSYSNSGAPEQYF. Written as DNA, the CDR3 is TGTGCCAGCAGTTACTCGAATTCCGGGGCCCCTGAGCAGTATTTT.

The chain couples TRBV5-1 to TRBJ2-5; 12 bases align to TRBD1. V lost 3 bases, J lost 5 bases, and 11 bases stayed unmatched. CDR3 length: 17 amino acids. Germline V gene lookup returns CDR1 SGHRS and CDR2 YFSETQ. CDR3 in amino acids: CASSSGTGGTLVETQYF. In DNA, the CDR3 is TGCGCCAGCAGCTCCGGGACAGGGGGCACACTTGTGGAGACCCAGTACTTC.

The rearrangement joins TRBV6-1 to TRBJ2-5; D possibly uses TRBD1 or TRBD2 (5 bases each). The CDR3 is 17 residues long. V was shortened by 3 bases and J by 5 bases, with 22 bases between the two germline ends. Per the germline V gene, CDR1 is MNHNS and CDR2 is SASEGT. The CDR3 loop reads CASSETAGAGLWETQYF. The CDR3 coding sequence is TGTGCCAGCAGTGAGACTGCCGGGGCAGGGCTATGGGAGACCCAGTACTTC.

This chain links TRBV7-2 with TRBJ2-1; weak D call: TRBD2 (6 bases). With 6 bases removed from V and 3 bases from J, the gap between germline ends came to 12 bases. Germline V CDR1 and CDR2: SGHTA, FQGNSA. The CDR3 is 14 amino acids. The CDR3 nucleotides read TGTGCCAGCAGGGGACTGGCAAGCTACAATGAGCAGTTCTTC. Protein: CASRGLASYNEQFF.

The chain carries TRBV6-5 and TRBJ2-1; D is unclear. V was cut by 0 bases and J by 3 bases, with 3 bases left in between. The CDR3 runs 13 residues. Germline values: CDR1 MNHEY, CDR2 SVGAGI. This CDR3 reads CASSYSNYNEQFF. The DNA for the CDR3 is TGTGCCAGCAGTTACTCGAACTACAATGAGCAGTTCTTC.

V is TRBV6-6 and J is TRBJ2-3; TRBD2 might be the D (6 bases). This CDR3 is 16 amino acids long. Deletions cut 0 bases from V and 1 base from J, with 11 bases between. Looked up from germline, CDR1 is MNHNY and CDR2 is SVGAGI (reference sequence). The CDR3 DNA is TGTGCCAGCAGTTACTCATCGGGACTCGGCACAGATACGCAGTATTTT. Protein sequence: CASSYSSGLGTDTQYF.

The V gene is TRBV28, the J gene TRBJ1-5, with 8 positions matching TRBD1. Germline CDR1 is MDHEN and CDR2 is SYDVKM. V lost 2 bases to trimming and J lost 3 bases; unmatched junction nucleotides: 6. The CDR3 is 16 residues long. CDR3 DNA sequence: TGTGCCAGCAGTTTACCGGGACAGGTCATCAATCAGCCCCAGCATTTT. Encoded protein: CASSLPGQVINQPQHF.

The chain combines TRBV10-3 with TRBJ2-7; weak D call: TRBD2 (7 bases). The CDR3 covers 14 residues. Deletions cut 10 bases from V and 5 bases from J, with 21 bases between. Germline V gene lookup returns CDR1 ENHRY and CDR2 SYGVKD. This CDR3 reads CATSQGRVYDEQYF. Written as DNA, the CDR3 is TGTGCCACATCCCAGGGGAGGGTGTATGACGAGCAGTACTTC.

The genes are TRBV19 and TRBJ2-5; 7 bases are a match to TRBD2. Germline CDR1 is LNHDA and CDR2 is SQIVND (reference sequence). V shed 3 bases and J 4 bases; nucleotides not matched to a gene: 14. This CDR3 region has 17 residues. The CDR3 coding sequence is TGTGCCAGTAGTATCGCCAGACTCCGGGAGGATGGAGAGACCCAGTACTTC. It specifies CASSIARLREDGETQYF. The variable domain in full, completed from reference TRBV19 and TRBJ2-5, reads DGGITQSPKYLFRKEGQNVTLSCEQNLNHDAMYWYRQDPGQGLRLIYYSQIVNDFQKGDIAEGYSVSREKKESFPLTVTSAQKNPTAFYLCASSIARLREDGETQYFGPGTRLLVL.

The chain carries TRBV4-2 and TRBJ1-4, with D perhaps matching TRBD1 (6 bases). This CDR3 has 15 amino acids. The germline gives CDR1 LGHNA, CDR2 YNFKEQ. Between the trimmed V and J ends, which lost 4 bases and 4 bases, there was a span of 13 bases. CDR3 sequence reads: CASSPQRGGNEKLFF. The CDR3 DNA follows: TGTGCCAGCAGCCCCCAAAGGGGGGGTAATGAAAAACTGTTTTTT.

This chain uses TRBV7-7 with TRBJ2-7; 10 bases agree with TRBD1. After removal of 1 base from V and 6 bases from J, the junction contained 3 bases not matched to a gene. The germline V gene encodes CDR1 SSHAT and CDR2 FNYEAQ (reference sequence). The CDR3 is 14 residues long. CDR3 sequence reads: CASSLGGTGAEQYF. CDR3 nucleotides: TGTGCCAGCAGCTTAGGAGGGACAGGGGCCGAGCAGTACTTC.

This sequence joins TRBV4-1 and TRBJ2-5; the D is unclear. V gave up 4 bases and J gave up 5 bases, with 17 bases separating them. Germline V gives CDR1 MGHRA, CDR2 YSYEKL. This CDR3 spans 15 amino acids. The CDR3 sequence is CASSPPGRTRETQYF. The DNA for the CDR3 is TGCGCCAGCAGCCCCCCCGGCAGGACCCGGGAGACCCAGTACTTC.